This T cell receptor (beta chain) was profiled in a study of technical replicates of blood from several donors. TCRdb's copy holds only in-frame clones and misses some; the assay was immunoSEQ multiplex PCR. The data contain about 60,000 clones, around 87% of them singletons. The CDR3 is 14 residues long. Trimming took off 0 bases at V and 2 bases at J, with 8 bases between the two ends. The germline V gene encodes CDR1 MNHEY and CDR2 SMNVEV (reference sequence). Input material: PBMCs. V is TRBV27 and J is TRBJ2-7; D is unresolved. The TCR originated in a human donor in good health. Some clones in this sample may be carry-over from other donors' samples. The CDR3 spells CASSLSPGTYEQYF. The CDR3 DNA reads as TGTGCCAGCAGTTTATCCCCAGGTACCTACGAGCAGTACTTC.